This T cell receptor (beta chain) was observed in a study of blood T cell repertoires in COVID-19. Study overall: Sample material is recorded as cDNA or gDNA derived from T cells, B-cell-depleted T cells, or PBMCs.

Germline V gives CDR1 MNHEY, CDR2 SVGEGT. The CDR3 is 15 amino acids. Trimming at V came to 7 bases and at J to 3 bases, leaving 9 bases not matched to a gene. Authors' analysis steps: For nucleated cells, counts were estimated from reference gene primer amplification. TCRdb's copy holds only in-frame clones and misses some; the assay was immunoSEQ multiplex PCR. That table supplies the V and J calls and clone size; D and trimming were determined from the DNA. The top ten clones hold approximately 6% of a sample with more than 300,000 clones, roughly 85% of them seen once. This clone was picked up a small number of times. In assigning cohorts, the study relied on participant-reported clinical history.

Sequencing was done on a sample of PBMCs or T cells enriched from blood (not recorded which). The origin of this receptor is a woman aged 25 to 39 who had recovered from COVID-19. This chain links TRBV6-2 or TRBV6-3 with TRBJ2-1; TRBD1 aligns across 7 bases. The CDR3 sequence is CASTPGPGGYNEQFF. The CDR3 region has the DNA TGTGCCAGCACCCCGGGGCCAGGGGGCTACAATGAGCAGTTCTTC.